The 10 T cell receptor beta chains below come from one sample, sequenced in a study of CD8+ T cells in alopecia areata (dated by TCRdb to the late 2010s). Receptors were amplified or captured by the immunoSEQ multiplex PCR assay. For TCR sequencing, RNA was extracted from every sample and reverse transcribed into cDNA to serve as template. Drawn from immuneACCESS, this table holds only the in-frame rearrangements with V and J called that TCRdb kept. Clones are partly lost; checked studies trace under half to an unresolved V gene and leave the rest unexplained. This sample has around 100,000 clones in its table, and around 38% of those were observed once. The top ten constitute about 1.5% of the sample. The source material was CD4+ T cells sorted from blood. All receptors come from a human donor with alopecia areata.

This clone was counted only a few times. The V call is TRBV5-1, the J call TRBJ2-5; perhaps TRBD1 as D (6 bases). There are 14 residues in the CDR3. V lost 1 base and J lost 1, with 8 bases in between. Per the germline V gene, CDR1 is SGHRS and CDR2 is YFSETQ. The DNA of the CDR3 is TGCGCCAGCAGCTTGCGACAGGCCCAAGAGACCCAGTACTTC. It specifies CASSLRQAQETQYF. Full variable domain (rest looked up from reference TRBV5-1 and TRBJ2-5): KAGVTQTPRYLIKTRGQQVTLSCSPISGHRSVSWYQQTPGQGLQFLFEYFSETQRNKGNFPGRFSGRQFSNSRSEMNVSTLELGDSALYLCASSLRQAQETQYFGPGTRLLVL.

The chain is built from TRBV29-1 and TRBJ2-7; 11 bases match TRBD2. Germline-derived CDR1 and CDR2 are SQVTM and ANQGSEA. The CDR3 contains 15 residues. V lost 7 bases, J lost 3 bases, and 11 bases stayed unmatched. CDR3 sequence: CSGLGTSGGRYEQYF. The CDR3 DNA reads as TGCAGCGGCTTAGGTACTAGCGGGGGCCGCTACGAGCAGTACTTC.

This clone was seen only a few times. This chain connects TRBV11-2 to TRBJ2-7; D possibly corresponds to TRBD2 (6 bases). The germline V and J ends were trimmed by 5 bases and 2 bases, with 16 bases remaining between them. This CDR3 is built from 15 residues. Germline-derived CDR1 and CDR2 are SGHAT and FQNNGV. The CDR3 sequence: CASSRSGERAYEQYF. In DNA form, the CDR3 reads TGTGCCAGCAGCCGCTCGGGAGAGCGCGCCTACGAGCAGTACTTC.

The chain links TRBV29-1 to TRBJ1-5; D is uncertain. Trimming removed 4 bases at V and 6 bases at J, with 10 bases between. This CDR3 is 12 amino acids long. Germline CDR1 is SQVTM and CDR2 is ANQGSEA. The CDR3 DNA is TGCAGCGTTGGAGGGTTTGGTCAGCCCCAGCATTTT. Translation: CSVGGFGQPQHF.

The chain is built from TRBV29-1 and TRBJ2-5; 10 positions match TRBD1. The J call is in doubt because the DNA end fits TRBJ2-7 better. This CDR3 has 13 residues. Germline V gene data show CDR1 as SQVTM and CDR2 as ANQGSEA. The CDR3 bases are TGCAGCGTCGGAGGACAGGGGGCCTACGAGCAGTACTTC. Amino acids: CSVGGQGAYEQYF.

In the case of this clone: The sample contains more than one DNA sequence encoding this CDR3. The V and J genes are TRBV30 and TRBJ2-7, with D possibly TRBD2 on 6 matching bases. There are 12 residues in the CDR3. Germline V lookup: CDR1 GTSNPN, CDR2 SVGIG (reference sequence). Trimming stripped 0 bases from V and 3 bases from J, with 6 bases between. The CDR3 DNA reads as TGTGCCTGGAGTGTGGGGGGCTACGAGCAGTACTTC. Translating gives CAWSVGGYEQYF.

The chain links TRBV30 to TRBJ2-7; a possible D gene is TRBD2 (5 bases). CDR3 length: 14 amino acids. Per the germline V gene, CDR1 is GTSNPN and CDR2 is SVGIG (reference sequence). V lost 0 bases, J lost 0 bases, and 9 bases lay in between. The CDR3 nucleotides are TGTGCCTGGAGTGTACGTCGGGACTCCTACGAGCAGTACTTC. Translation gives CAWSVRRDSYEQYF. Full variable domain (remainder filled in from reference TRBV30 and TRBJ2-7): SQTIHQWPATLVQPVGSPLSLECTVEGTSNPNLYWYRQAAGRGLQLLFYSVGIGQISSEVPQNLSASRPQDRQFILSSKKLLLSDSGFYLCAWSVRRDSYEQYFGPGTRLTVT.

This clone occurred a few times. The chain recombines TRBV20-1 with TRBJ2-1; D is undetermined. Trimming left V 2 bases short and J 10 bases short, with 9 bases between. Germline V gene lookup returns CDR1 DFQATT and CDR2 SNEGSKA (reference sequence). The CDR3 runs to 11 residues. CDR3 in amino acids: CSARNLREQFF. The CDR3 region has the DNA TGCAGTGCTAGAAATCTTCGGGAGCAGTTCTTC.

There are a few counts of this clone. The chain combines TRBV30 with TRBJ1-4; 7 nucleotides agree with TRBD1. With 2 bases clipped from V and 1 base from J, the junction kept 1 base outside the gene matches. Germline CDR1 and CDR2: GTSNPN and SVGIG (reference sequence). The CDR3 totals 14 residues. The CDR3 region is CAWSSGGTNEKLFF. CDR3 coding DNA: TGTGCCTGGAGTTCAGGGGGAACTAATGAAAAACTGTTTTTT.

Written as DNA, the CDR3 is TGTGCCAGCAGCTTACCCCCGGCGGGAGGGCCCGACTACGAGCAGTACTTC. It translates to CASSLPPAGGPDYEQYF. V is TRBV11-2 and J is TRBJ2-7, with 9 bases aligning to TRBD2. The CDR3 contains 17 residues. Germline lookup yields CDR1 SGHAT and CDR2 FQNNGV. V was pared by 2 bases and J by 3 bases, with 11 bases of the junction left unmatched. The full variable domain, in which reference TRBV11-2 and TRBJ2-7 provide the parts outside the CDR3, is EAGVAQSPRYKIIEKRQSVAFWCNPISGHATLYWYQQILGQGPKLLIQFQNNGVVDDSQLPKDRFSAERLKGVDSTLKIQPAKLEDSAVYLCASSLPPAGGPDYEQYFGPGTRLTVT.